This TCR beta chain came from a study of T cells in localized non-small cell lung cancer. The assay was immunoSEQ multiplex PCR, and TCRdb's table has in-frame clones only and misses some. The sample contains 20,000 to 30,000 clones, 65% to 85% of which appear only once. In germline, CDR1 is SNHLY, CDR2 FYNNEI. Unmatched junction bases numbered 6, after V lost 5 bases and J lost 4 bases. This CDR3 comprises 15 residues. This TCR was sampled from a man aged 35-69 years with stage III squamous cell lung carcinoma. The sequenced sample was peripheral blood, obtained before any cancer treatment. This sequence joins TRBV2 and TRBJ2-5; 11 nucleotides line up with TRBD1. The CDR3 reads CASSRGQGDSETQYF. The CDR3 DNA follows: TGTGCCAGCAGTAGGGGACAGGGGGACTCAGAGACCCAGTACTTC.